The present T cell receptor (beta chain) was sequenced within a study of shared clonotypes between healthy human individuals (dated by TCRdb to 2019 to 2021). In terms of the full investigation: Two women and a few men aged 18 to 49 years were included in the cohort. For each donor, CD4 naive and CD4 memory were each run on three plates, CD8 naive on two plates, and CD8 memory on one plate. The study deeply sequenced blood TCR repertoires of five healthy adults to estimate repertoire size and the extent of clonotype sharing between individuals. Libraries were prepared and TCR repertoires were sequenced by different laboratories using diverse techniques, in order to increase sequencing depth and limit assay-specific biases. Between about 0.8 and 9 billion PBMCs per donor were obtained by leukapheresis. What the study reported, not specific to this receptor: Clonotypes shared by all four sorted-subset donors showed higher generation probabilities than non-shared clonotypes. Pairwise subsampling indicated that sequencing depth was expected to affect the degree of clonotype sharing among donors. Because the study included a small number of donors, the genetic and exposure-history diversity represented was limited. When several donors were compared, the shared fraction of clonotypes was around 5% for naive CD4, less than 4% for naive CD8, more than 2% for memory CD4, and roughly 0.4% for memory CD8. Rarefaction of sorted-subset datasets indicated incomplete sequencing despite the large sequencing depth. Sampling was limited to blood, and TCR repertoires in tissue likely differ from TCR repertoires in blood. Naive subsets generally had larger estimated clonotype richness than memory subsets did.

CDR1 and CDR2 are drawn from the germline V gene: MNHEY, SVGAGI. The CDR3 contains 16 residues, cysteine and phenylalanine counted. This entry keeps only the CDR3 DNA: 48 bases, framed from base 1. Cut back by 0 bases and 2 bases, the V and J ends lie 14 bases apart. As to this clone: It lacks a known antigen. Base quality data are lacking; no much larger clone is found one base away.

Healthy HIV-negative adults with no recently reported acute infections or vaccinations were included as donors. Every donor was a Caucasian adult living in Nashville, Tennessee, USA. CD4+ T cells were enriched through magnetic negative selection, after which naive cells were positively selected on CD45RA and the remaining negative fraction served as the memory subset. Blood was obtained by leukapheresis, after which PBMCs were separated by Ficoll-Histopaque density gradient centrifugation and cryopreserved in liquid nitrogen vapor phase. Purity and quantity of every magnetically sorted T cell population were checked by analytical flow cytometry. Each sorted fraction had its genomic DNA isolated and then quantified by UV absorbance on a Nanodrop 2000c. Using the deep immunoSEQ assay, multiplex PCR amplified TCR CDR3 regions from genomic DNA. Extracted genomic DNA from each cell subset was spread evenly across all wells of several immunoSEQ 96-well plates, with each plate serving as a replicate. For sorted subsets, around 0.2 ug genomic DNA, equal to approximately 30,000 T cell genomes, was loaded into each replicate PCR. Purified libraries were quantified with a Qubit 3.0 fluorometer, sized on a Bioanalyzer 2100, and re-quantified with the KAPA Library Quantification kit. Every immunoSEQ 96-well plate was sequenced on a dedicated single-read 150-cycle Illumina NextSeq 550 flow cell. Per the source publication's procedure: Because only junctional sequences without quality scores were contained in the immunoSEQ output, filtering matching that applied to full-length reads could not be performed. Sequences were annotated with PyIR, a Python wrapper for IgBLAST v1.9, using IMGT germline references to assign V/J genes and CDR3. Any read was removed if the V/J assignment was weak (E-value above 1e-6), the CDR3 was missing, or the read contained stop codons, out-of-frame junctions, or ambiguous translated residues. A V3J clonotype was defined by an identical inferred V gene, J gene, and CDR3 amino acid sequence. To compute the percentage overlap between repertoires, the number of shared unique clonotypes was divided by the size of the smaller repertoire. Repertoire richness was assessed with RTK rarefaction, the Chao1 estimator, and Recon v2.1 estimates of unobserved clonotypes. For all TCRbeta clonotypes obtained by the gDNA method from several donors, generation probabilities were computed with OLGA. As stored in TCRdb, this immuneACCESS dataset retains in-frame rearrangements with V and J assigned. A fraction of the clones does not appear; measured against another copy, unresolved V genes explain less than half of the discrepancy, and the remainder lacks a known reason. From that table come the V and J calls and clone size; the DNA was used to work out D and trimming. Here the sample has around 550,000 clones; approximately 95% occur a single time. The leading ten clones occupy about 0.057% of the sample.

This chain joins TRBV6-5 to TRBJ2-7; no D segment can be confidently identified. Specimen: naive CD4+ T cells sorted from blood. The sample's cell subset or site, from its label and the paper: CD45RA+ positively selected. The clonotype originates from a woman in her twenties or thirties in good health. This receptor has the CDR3 CASSYSPPGPPYEQYF. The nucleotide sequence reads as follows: TGTGCCAGCAGTTACTCCCCCCCTGGGCCCCCCTACGAGCAGTACTTC.